These T cell receptor beta chains were read from a single sample in a study of Ad26.COV2.S vaccination and SARS-CoV-2 variants. Data came from immunoSEQ multiplex PCR; TCRdb stores just in-frame clones and leaves some out. The repertoire holds roughly 700,000 clones, 89% seen once, with about 1.5% in the top ten. The sequencing here drew on peripheral blood, taken in a trial of Ad26.COV2.S vaccine versus placebo. The receptors derive from a person between 18 and 59 years old who received the Ad26.COV2.S COVID-19 vaccine or a placebo. The CDR3 runs from the conserved cysteine through the conserved F or W. Clone size appears in some rows only: once, few, many, or a class for an expanded clone.

clone_size,v_call,cdr3_aa
once,TRBV6-4,CASSDGTEEHNEQFF
NA,TRBV6-1,CASSEFDRVYNSPLHF
NA,TRBV6-6,CASSYGISNGYTF
NA,TRBV9,CASSVGGYSADTQYF
few,TRBV5-1,CASSRGTDEQYF
NA,TRBV2,CASSTRLVVGSYNEQFF
NA,TRBV9,CASSVRPNQETQYF
NA,TRBV6-5,CASRRGVTEAFF
NA,TRBV19,CASSIPVDTEAFF
NA,TRBV19,CASSTGSWSKNIQYF
NA,TRBV30,CAWSTGGAYGNTIYF
NA,TRBV7-8,CASSSLGPGYEQYF
NA,TRBV7-2,CASSSTSGPGNTIYF
NA,TRBV5-1,CASSLTRASYNEQFF
NA,TRBV6-5,CASSPRGANTEAFF
NA,TRBV3-1/TRBV3-2,CASSQAREGMNSPLHF
once,TRBV18,CASSPGLTQETQYF
NA,TRBV10-3,CAITAGPTNTGELFF
NA,TRBV30,CAWSIVSSEAFF
NA,TRBV7-2,CASSKQGTRYEQYF
once,TRBV11-2,CASSLGVAGSTDTQYF
NA,TRBV10-3,CAISGAGTSYEQYF
NA,TRBV6-5,CASEMGSKGSQPQHF
few,TRBV7-9,CASSLAYLNTEAFF
NA,TRBV9,CASSVGNSGRLETQYF
NA,TRBV5-1,CASSLQTDTEAFF
NA,TRBV6-1,CASSESQGGKRTDTQYF
NA,TRBV12-5,CASGPPYEQYF
NA,TRBV6-1,CASSEAGRTNEQFF
NA,TRBV7-2,CASSSSTANYGYTF
NA,TRBV30,CAWSVGTGLPNGYTF
NA,TRBV10-1,CASSVFRNNEQFF
NA,TRBV30,CAWGGLGNTIYF
many,TRBV7-2,CASSSRTAGFTNTEAFF
NA,TRBV4-3,CASSQSLGQGHQPQHF
NA,TRBV7-9,CASRPGPNTEAFF
NA,TRBV7-2,CASSLAAQGIVQYF
NA,TRBV5-4,CASSLGGGAYGYTF
NA,TRBV5-1,CASSLALREGADTQYF
NA,TRBV5-1,CASSLAGNYNSPLHF
NA,TRBV5-8,CASSSRPGLDTQYF
NA,TRBV11-2,CASSPRNRSGRVGETQYF
NA,TRBV7-9,CASSPGLATGEQYF
NA,TRBV11-2,CASSLDLGSGTAGYEQYF
NA,TRBV30,CAWSRGQGAYNEQFF
NA,TRBV27,CASSLWSGPNEQFF
NA,TRBV30,CAWSVHQGNYGYTF
once,TRBV24-1,CATSPGTGAGETQYF
NA,TRBV25-1,CASRTSGETQYF
NA,TRBV6-6,CASSYGTGQGSEKLFF
NA,TRBV11-2,CASSRTGPSSYNEQFF
NA,TRBV3-1/TRBV3-2,CASSQGAARGELFF
NA,TRBV19,CAKRQGARGELFF